This TCR beta chain was obtained from a study of T cell responses to AZD1222 COVID-19 vaccine. Trimming left V 5 bases short and J 4 bases short, with 15 bases between. The CDR3 has 14 residues. Germline V gene sequence: CDR1 MNHNY, CDR2 SVGAGI (reference sequence). Study-level points and caveats: Just a handful of AZD1222 recipients were seropositive at baseline. The donors showed a predominance of white British ancestry and of females, with possible underestimation of clonal diversity. Along spike, vaccine-associated CD4 TCRs were found throughout, with dominance at 160-218 and 743-854.

Using immunoSEQ multiplex PCR, the repertoire was profiled, and TCRdb retains in-frame clones only, with some absent. This sample has about 140,000 clones; around nine tenths occur once, and the top ten carry roughly 3%. On this clone: No antigen is known for it.

This material consisted of peripheral blood, taken on day 0 of AZD1222 vaccination. The clonotype was recovered from an adult in good health. The chain uses TRBV6-6 and TRBJ2-7; D tentatively reads TRBD1 or TRBD2 (6 bases each). The CDR3 region is CASSGSGASYEQYF. In DNA form, the CDR3 reads TGTGCCAGCAGTGGATCGGGGGCTTCTTACGAGCAGTACTTC.